Shown below are 26 T cell receptor beta chains from a single sample sequenced in a study of T cell repertoires in aging, cancer and after chemotherapy. Peripheral blood genomic DNA, not sorted cells or RNA, was the template. Rearranged V-D-J TRB sequences were amplified with a mixed TRB-A/B primer pool. MiXCR was run by TCRdb on the multiplex PCR reads, yielding one entry per CDR3 protein. The table shows approximately 1,500 distinct CDR3 sequences, with 55% to 70% occurring only once. The sample consisted of blood. These TCRs come from a human donor with a blood cancer.

This chain connects TRBV19 to TRBJ1-1; D uncertain. Trimming left V 3 bases short and J 5 bases short, with 13 bases between. CDR1 is LNHDA, CDR2 SQIVND, per germline (reference sequence). The CDR3 spans 14 residues. The CDR3 reads CASSIPSAGTEAFF. The CDR3 nucleotides read TGTGCCAGTAGTATTCCCTCGGCGGGGACTGAAGCTTTCTTT.

This chain joins TRBV6-1 and TRBJ1-4; D uncertain. CDR3 length: 15 amino acids. Germline V gene data show CDR1 as MNHNS and CDR2 as SASEGT. V shed 2 bases and J shed 6 bases, with 13 bases lying between them. The CDR3 region is CASSETAGLYEKLFF. Here the CDR3 DNA reads TGTGCCAGCAGTGAAACGGCAGGCCTGTATGAAAAACTGTTTTTT.

V usage is TRBV24-1 and J usage is TRBJ1-5, with 8 bases aligning to TRBD1. The CDR3 extends over 14 amino acids. Trimming cost V 6 bases and J 6 bases; bases outside gene matches: 6. The V gene's germline CDR1 is KGHDR and CDR2 SFDVKD. CDR3 residues: CATSLGQGRQPQHF. The CDR3 nucleotides are TGTGCCACCAGTCTCGGACAGGGACGTCAGCCCCAGCATTTT.

The rearrangement joins TRBV27 to TRBJ1-2; D may be TRBD1 (5 bases). Germline CDR1 is MNHEY and CDR2 is SMNVEV (reference sequence). V was pared by 0 bases and J by 8 bases, with 13 bases between. The CDR3 contains 14 residues. In nucleotides, the CDR3 is TGTGCCAGCAGTTTATCGGCAGGGCAACTAGGCTACACCTTC. This codes for CASSLSAGQLGYTF.

There are a few counts of this clonotype. V is TRBV29-1 and J is TRBJ2-2; a weak D match, TRBD1 (5 bases). Germline CDR1 SQVTM, CDR2 ANQGSEA. V dropped 0 bases and J dropped 1 base, with 12 bases sitting between them. CDR3 size: 16 residues. The CDR3 region has the DNA TGCAGCGTTGAAGATCTGAGGCAGGGGAACACCGGGGAGCTGTTTTTT. It translates to CSVEDLRQGNTGELFF.

The chain carries TRBV7-9 and TRBJ1-2; 8 positions agree with TRBD1. The junction had 7 bases not matched to a gene; V was cut back by 4 bases and J by 6 bases. Germline CDR1 SEHNR, CDR2 FQNEAQ (reference sequence). This CDR3 is built from 14 residues. For the CDR3, the DNA is TGTGCCAGCAGCTCACCGGACAGGGTGAATGGCTACACCTTC. It is translated as CASSSPDRVNGYTF. Combining the CDR3 with reference TRBV7-9 and TRBJ1-2 gives the whole variable domain DTGVSQNPRHKITKRGQNVTFRCDPISEHNRLYWYRQTLGQGPEFLTYFQNEAQLEKSRLLSDRFSAERPKGSFSTLEIQRTEQGDSAMYLCASSSPDRVNGYTFGSGTRLTVV.

There are a few counts of this clonotype. The CDR3 DNA reads as TGTGCCAGCAGCTGGGACGTCCGGGACACGCTTACCTACGAGCAGTACTTC. This codes for CASSWDVRDTLTYEQYF. This chain uses TRBV5-6 with TRBJ2-7; tentatively, D is TRBD1 (6 bases). This CDR3 contains 17 residues. V lost 3 bases to trimming and J lost 2 bases, with 21 bases between them. The V gene's germline CDR1 is SGHDT and CDR2 YYEEEE.

V and J are TRBV13 and TRBJ2-1, with 9 nucleotides matching TRBD2. Per germline, CDR1 PRHDT and CDR2 FYEKMQ (reference sequence). The CDR3 has 15 amino acids. The trim removed 5 bases at V and 10 bases at J, leaving 12 bases unmatched. The CDR3 region has the DNA TGTGCCAGCAGCCCCCGGGTAGCGGGAGCCTGGGAGCAGTTCTTC. Translating it yields CASSPRVAGAWEQFF.

The chain carries TRBV6-1 and TRBJ2-1, with TRBD1 identical over 9 bases. In germline, CDR1 is MNHNS, CDR2 SASEGT. The V and J ends lost 5 bases and 4 bases, in that order; junction bases with no gene match: 6. This CDR3 is built from 15 residues. The CDR3 loop reads CASSQPGQGYNEQFF. In DNA form, the CDR3 reads TGTGCCAGCAGTCAACCGGGACAGGGATACAATGAGCAGTTCTTC.

This chain links TRBV27 with TRBJ1-1; D call uncertain. Germline loops: CDR1 MNHEY, CDR2 SMNVEV (reference sequence). The CDR3 has 13 amino acids. Deletions cut 2 bases from V and 4 bases from J, with 8 bases between. CDR3 protein: CASSLAVTTEAFF. In DNA form, the CDR3 reads TGTGCCAGCAGTTTAGCAGTTACCACTGAAGCTTTCTTT.

This chain joins TRBV7-2 and TRBJ1-4, with D possibly being TRBD1 (5 bases). There are 16 residues in the CDR3. Germline V lookup: CDR1 SGHTA, CDR2 FQGNSA. Trimming removed 5 bases from V and 14 bases from J, with 27 bases in between. In DNA, the CDR3 is TGTGCCAGCAGCCCCCGAGGTACGGCAGGTCGGGGGTGGCTGTTTTTT. Translation: CASSPRGTAGRGWLFF.

V usage is TRBV30 and J usage is TRBJ2-5; 8 bases fit TRBD1. The germline CDR1 and CDR2 sequences are GTSNPN and SVGIG (reference sequence). The CDR3 runs to 14 residues. V shed 4 bases and J 4 bases; nucleotides not matched to a gene: 8. The CDR3 reads CAWNIQGVLETQYF. The CDR3 DNA reads as TGTGCCTGGAATATACAGGGGGTCCTAGAGACCCAGTACTTC. Full variable domain (rest looked up from reference TRBV30 and TRBJ2-5): SQTIHQWPATLVQPVGSPLSLECTVEGTSNPNLYWYRQAAGRGLQLLFYSVGIGQISSEVPQNLSASRPQDRQFILSSKKLLLSDSGFYLCAWNIQGVLETQYFGPGTRLLVL.

J is TRBJ1-2 and V is TRBV29-1; no firm D call. The germline CDR1 and CDR2 sequences are SQVTM and ANQGSEA. V was shortened by 5 bases and J by 7 bases, with 17 bases between the two germline ends. This CDR3 has 13 residues. The CDR3 nucleotides are TGCAGCGTTCTAGAGGCGGGCGTTGGTGGCTACACCTTC. Protein: CSVLEAGVGGYTF.

The V gene is TRBV10-3, the J gene TRBJ2-3; D possibly matches TRBD1 or TRBD2 (5 bases each). The CDR3 consists of 15 residues. Trimming removed 4 bases at V and 2 bases at J, with 13 bases between. Germline V gene data show CDR1 as ENHRY and CDR2 as SYGVKD. The CDR3 DNA sequence: TGTGCCATCAGTGGGCAGGGAGCCCTCACAGATACGCAGTATTTT. Translating gives CAISGQGALTDTQYF.

This chain connects TRBV29-1 to TRBJ2-7; maybe TRBD2 (6 bases). CDR1 is SQVTM, CDR2 ANQGSEA, per germline. This CDR3 has 11 amino acids. Trimming pared 7 bases from V and 3 bases from J, leaving 10 bases between. The CDR3 DNA reads as TGCAGCGGACTGGAGGGCTACGAGCAGTACTTC. It is translated as CSGLEGYEQYF.

The chain employs TRBV5-6 and TRBJ2-5; TRBD2 matches at 9 bases. CDR1 and CDR2 (germline): SGHDT, YYEEEE. The CDR3 length is 18 residues. The V segment lost 0 bases and the J segment 1 base; nucleotides outside the gene matches: 10. DNA of the CDR3: TGTGCCAGCAGCTTGGGACAGAGAACTAGCGGGTCCCAAGAGACCCAGTACTTC. Its translation: CASSLGQRTSGSQETQYF. Variable domain in full (rest from reference TRBV5-6 and TRBJ2-5): DAGVTQSPTHLIKTRGQQVTLRCSPKSGHDTVSWYQQALGQGPQFIFQYYEEEERQRGNFPDRFSGHQFPNYSSELNVNALLLGDSALYLCASSLGQRTSGSQETQYFGPGTRLLVL.

The gene calls are TRBV29-1 and TRBJ1-1, with TRBD1 matching 11 bases. The V gene end was trimmed by 3 bases and the J gene end by 5 bases; junction bases not matched to a gene: 2. This CDR3 has 13 residues. Germline V gives CDR1 SQVTM, CDR2 ANQGSEA. CDR3 DNA: TGCAGCGTTGACGGACAGGGGGCGACTGAAGCTTTCTTT. This sequence encodes CSVDGQGATEAFF.

This chain links TRBV12-3 or TRBV12-4 with TRBJ2-3, with a weak D call TRBD1 (5 bases). CDR3 length: 18 amino acids. V lost 4 bases and J lost 1, with 21 bases in between. CDR3 protein: CASSSQSYQGFGTDTQYF. The CDR3 DNA reads TGTGCCAGCAGTTCCCAAAGTTATCAGGGATTCGGCACAGATACGCAGTATTTT.

The chain joins TRBV5-6 to TRBJ1-2; weak D call: TRBD1 (5 bases). Deletions cut 1 base from V and 7 bases from J, with 14 bases between. This CDR3 spans 14 amino acids. Looked up from germline, CDR1 is SGHDT and CDR2 is YYEEEE. The CDR3 sequence: CASSLWGGFGGYTF. CDR3 in DNA: TGTGCCAGCAGCTTGTGGGGGGGATTCGGTGGCTACACCTTC.

The rearrangement joins TRBV20-1 to TRBJ2-7, with 10 nucleotides matching TRBD2. CDR3 length: 14 amino acids. V lost 1 base and J lost 0; bases outside the gene matches: 0. Germline assignment: CDR1 DFQATT and CDR2 SNEGSKA (reference sequence). DNA for the CDR3: TGCAGTGCTAGAGGGACTAGCGGCTCCTACGAGCAGTACTTC. Its translation: CSARGTSGSYEQYF.

The chain is built from TRBV5-6 and TRBJ1-2; possible D gene TRBD1, 5 bases. This CDR3 contains 14 residues. Per germline, CDR1 SGHDT and CDR2 YYEEEE. V lost 0 bases and J 6 bases, leaving 12 bases between the germline ends. CDR3 sequence reads: CASSLALRGDGYTF. Written as DNA, the CDR3 is TGTGCCAGCAGCTTGGCGTTGAGGGGTGATGGCTACACCTTC.

The J gene is TRBJ1-6, the V gene TRBV28, with D unresolved. V was clipped by 5 bases and J by 13 bases, with 21 bases between them. This CDR3 spans 15 amino acids. Germline V gene lookup returns CDR1 MDHEN and CDR2 SYDVKM. CDR3 DNA sequence: TGTGCCAGCAGTAAGACCGAGGGCAGGCGGGCGCCCCTCCACTTT. Translating it yields CASSKTEGRRAPLHF.

The V and J genes are TRBV19 and TRBJ2-7, with 11 bases lining up with TRBD2. This CDR3 spans 16 amino acids. CDR1 is LNHDA, CDR2 SQIVND, per germline (reference sequence). Germline trimming cut 6 bases from V and 3 bases from J; bases unmatched to any gene: 10. The CDR3 DNA follows: TGTGCCAGTAGCGGGACTAGCGGAAGCCGTTTCTACGAGCAGTACTTC. It codes for CASSGTSGSRFYEQYF.

This chain connects TRBV19 to TRBJ1-6; weak D call: TRBD1 (5 bases). The CDR3 is 16 amino acids. Germline loops: CDR1 LNHDA, CDR2 SQIVND (reference sequence). The V gene lost 5 bases and the J gene lost 5 bases, with 16 bases spanning the gap. The CDR3 DNA reads as TGTGCCAGTAGTCCTCGGGACGGAAGAGATAATTCACCCCTCCACTTT. Protein sequence: CASSPRDGRDNSPLHF.

This clonotype was seen a handful of times. The chain links TRBV12-3 or TRBV12-4 to TRBJ1-5; the D gene is possibly TRBD1 (5 bases). This CDR3 is built from 16 residues. V shed 5 bases and J shed 2 bases, with 16 bases lying between them. In nucleotides, the CDR3 is TGTGCCAGCAGTAATGGGGGTTGGGAGGGCAATCAGCCCCAGCATTTT. It codes for CASSNGGWEGNQPQHF.

The J gene is TRBJ2-1, the V gene TRBV6-5; 10 bases are a match to TRBD2. Germline V gives CDR1 MNHEY, CDR2 SVGAGI. The CDR3 has 17 amino acids. V dropped 4 bases and J dropped 6; count of bases not matched to a gene: 12. The CDR3 loop is CASSWGASGRMGNEQFF. The DNA for the CDR3 is TGTGCCAGCAGTTGGGGAGCTAGCGGGAGAATGGGCAATGAGCAGTTCTTC.